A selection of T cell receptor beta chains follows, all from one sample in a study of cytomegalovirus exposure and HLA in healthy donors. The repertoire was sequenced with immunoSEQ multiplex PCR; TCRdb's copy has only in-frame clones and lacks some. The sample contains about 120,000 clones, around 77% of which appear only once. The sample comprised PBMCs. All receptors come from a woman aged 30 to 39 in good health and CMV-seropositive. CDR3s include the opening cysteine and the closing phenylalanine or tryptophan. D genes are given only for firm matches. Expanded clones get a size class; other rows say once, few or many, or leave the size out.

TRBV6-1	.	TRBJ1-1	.	TGTGCCAGCAGTGAACCAGGGAACAGTGAAGCTTTCTTT	CASSEPGNSEAFF
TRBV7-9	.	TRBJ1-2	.	TGTTCCAGCAGCTTACGGGAAGGCTACACCTTC	CSSSLREGYTF
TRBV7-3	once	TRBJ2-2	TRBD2	TGTGCCAGCAGTTTGGGAGGGCAGGGCGGGGAGCTGTTTTTT	CASSLGGQGGELFF
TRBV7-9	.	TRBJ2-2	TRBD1	TGTGCCAGCGCCGGGACAGCCCCCGGGGAGCTGTTTTTT	CASAGTAPGELFF
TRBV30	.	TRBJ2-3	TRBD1	TGTGCCTGGAGTAACTGGGACAGGGGGAGCACAGATACGCAGTATTTT	CAWSNWDRGSTDTQYF
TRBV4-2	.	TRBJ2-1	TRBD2	TGTGCCAGCAGCCCTGGGCTAGCGGATTACAATGAGCAGTTCTTC	CASSPGLADYNEQFF
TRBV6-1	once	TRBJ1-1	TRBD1	TGTGCCAGCAGTCCCCGGACAGGGGGCAGTACTGAAGCTTTCTTT	CASSPRTGGSTEAFF
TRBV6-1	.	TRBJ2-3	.	TGTGCCAGCGAGACTAGTGTCACAGATACGCAGTATTTT	CASETSVTDTQYF
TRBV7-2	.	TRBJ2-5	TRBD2	TGTGCCAGCAGCGGACTAGCGGGGGGGAAAGAGACCCAGTACTTC	CASSGLAGGKETQYF
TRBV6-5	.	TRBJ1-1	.	TGTGCCAGCAGTTACACGGACAGACAGAACACTGAAGCTTTCTTT	CASSYTDRQNTEAFF
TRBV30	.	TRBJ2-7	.	TGTGCCTGGAGTGTAGCATCCTACGAGCAGTACTTC	CAWSVASYEQYF
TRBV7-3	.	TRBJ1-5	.	TGTGCCAGCAGCTTAAGTGAGGGCCAGCCCCAGCATTTT	CASSLSEGQPQHF
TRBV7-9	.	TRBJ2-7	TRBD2	TGTGCCAGCAGCTCTAGCGGGAGCTCCTACGAGCAGTACTTC	CASSSSGSSYEQYF
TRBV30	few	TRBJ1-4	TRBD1	TGTGCCTGGAGTGAGACCGGGACAGGGAATGAAAAACTGTTTTTT	CAWSETGTGNEKLFF
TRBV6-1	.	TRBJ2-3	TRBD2	TGTGCCAGCAATACCCCGGGAGGGAGCACAGATACGCAGTATTTT	CASNTPGGSTDTQYF
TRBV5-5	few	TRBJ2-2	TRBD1	TGTGCCAGCAGCTTGGAGGGGACAGGGGTTAGCACCGGGGAGCTGTTTTTT	CASSLEGTGVSTGELFF
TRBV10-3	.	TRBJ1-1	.	TGTGCCATCGGATCAGGGGAGGGAAATGAAGCTTTCTTT	CAIGSGEGNEAFF
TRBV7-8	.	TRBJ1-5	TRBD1	TGTGCCAGCAGCTTACCTGGGGGACAGGGAAGACAGCCCCAGCATTTT	CASSLPGGQGRQPQHF
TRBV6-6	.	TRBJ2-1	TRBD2	TGTGCCAGCAGCCGGGGACTAGCGGGAGACTGGGATGAGCAGTTCTTC	CASSRGLAGDWDEQFF
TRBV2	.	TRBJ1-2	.	TGTGCCAGCAGTGAAGTCGGGAGAGATAACTATGGCTACACCTTC	CASSEVGRDNYGYTF
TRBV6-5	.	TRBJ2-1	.	TGTGCCAGCACCCTAACGCGGGCTTACAATGAGCAGTTCTTC	CASTLTRAYNEQFF
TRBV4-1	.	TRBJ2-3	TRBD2	TGCGCCAGCAGTCGTACCGTGGCTAGCGGGGGGACCACAGATACGCAGTATTTT	CASSRTVASGGTTDTQYF
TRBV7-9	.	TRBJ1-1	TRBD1	TGTTCCAGCAGTCACAGGGGAGTAGGGAACACTGAAGCTTTCTTT	CSSSHRGVGNTEAFF
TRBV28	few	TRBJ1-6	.	TGTGCCAGCAGAGGATCCCGCGGTTCACCCCTCCACTTT	CASRGSRGSPLHF
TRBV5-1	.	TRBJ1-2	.	TGCGCCAGCAGCTTGGAACAGAGCTATGGCTACACCTTC	CASSLEQSYGYTF
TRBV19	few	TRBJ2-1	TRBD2	TGTGCCAGTAGTATAGATTTGGCTAGCGGCTCCTACAATGAGCAGTTCTTC	CASSIDLASGSYNEQFF
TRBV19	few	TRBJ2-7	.	TGTGCCAGTAGTAGGAGAGGGGGCGAGCAGTACTTC	CASSRRGGEQYF
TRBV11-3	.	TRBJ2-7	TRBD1	TGTGCCAGCAGCCCCCCCGGACAGGGGGGAGAGCAGTACTTC	CASSPPGQGGEQYF
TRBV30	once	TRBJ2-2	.	TGTGCCTGGAGTGGCGGCCGGGAGCTGTTTTTT	CAWSGGRELFF
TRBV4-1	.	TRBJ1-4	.	TGCGCCAGCAGCCAAGACCGGGTTGTGGAAAAACTGTTTTTT	CASSQDRVVEKLFF
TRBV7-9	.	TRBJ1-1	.	TGTGCCAGCAGCTTAGTGGGTTTGGGGGCTCGGACTGAAGCTTTCTTT	CASSLVGLGARTEAFF
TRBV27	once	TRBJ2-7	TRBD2	TGTGCCAGCAGTGGACTAGCGGGGGGCTCCCCCCACGAGCAGTACTTC	CASSGLAGGSPHEQYF
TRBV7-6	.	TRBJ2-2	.	TGTGCCAGCAGCTTAGAACGGGTCGAGAACACCGGGGAGCTGTTTTTT	CASSLERVENTGELFF
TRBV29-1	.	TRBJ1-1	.	TGCAGCGTTGAAGGTCTCACTAACACTGAAGCTTTCTTT	CSVEGLTNTEAFF
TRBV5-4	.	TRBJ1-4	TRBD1	TGTGCCAGCAGTTCGGGACAGAATGAAAAACTGTTTTTT	CASSSGQNEKLFF
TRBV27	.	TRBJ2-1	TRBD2	TGTGCCAGCAGTTTTGGGCTAGCGGGAGGGCTTGAGCAGTTCTTC	CASSFGLAGGLEQFF
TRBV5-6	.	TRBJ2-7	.	TGTGCCAGCAGCTTGATAGGACAGTTGATTATGGACGAGCAGTACTTC	CASSLIGQLIMDEQYF
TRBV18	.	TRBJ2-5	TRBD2	TGTGCCAGCTCACGAAGGACTAGCGGGGCTTTGGAGACCCAGTACTTC	CASSRRTSGALETQYF
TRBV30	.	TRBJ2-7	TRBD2	TGTGCCTGGAGTGTACTGGGACTAGAGTTTCCCGAGCAGTACTTC	CAWSVLGLEFPEQYF
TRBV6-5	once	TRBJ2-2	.	TGTGCCAGCAGTTCCCGTTTAGGGGAGCTGTTTTTT	CASSSRLGELFF
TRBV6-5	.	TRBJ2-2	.	TGTGCCAGCATGGACAGGAACACCGGGGAGCTGTTTTTT	CASMDRNTGELFF
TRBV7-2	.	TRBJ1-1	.	TGTGCCAGCAGCGCCCACAGGACCCTGAATATGAACACTGAAGCTTTCTTT	CASSAHRTLNMNTEAFF
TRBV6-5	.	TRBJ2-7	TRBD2	TGTGCCAGCTGCGGGGGGATCTCCTACGAGCAGTACTTC	CASCGGISYEQYF
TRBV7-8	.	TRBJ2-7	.	TGTGCCAGCAGCTTAGAGGGGGGGGTGTTGGCCTACGAGCAGTACTTC	CASSLEGGVLAYEQYF
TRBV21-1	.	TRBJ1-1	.	TGTGCCAGCTTAGCGTGTGCAAGCACTGAAGCTTTCTTT	CASLACASTEAFF
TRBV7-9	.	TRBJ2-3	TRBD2	TGTGCCAGCAGCTCGCTAGCGGTGACAGATACGCAGTATTTT	CASSSLAVTDTQYF
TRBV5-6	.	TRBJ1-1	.	TGTGCCAGCAGCTTTAGGCCGTACAGGGACGACACTGAAGCTTTCTTT	CASSFRPYRDDTEAFF
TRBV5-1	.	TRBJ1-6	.	TGCGCCAGCAGCTTAACCTCGGCTCGGAGCTCCTATAATTCACCCCTCCACTTT	CASSLTSARSSYNSPLHF
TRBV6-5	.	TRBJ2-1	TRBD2	TGTGCCAGCAGTCCCGGACTAGCGGGGCTTCTGCTGTTCTTC	CASSPGLAGLLLFF
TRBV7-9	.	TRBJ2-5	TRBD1	TGTGCCAGTGGACAGGGGAGAGATTCAGAGACCCAGTACTTC	CASGQGRDSETQYF
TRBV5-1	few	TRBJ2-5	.	TGCGCCAGCAGCTTGGCAGTTCAAGAGACCCAGTACTTC	CASSLAVQETQYF
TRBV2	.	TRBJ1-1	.	TGTGCCAGCAGTGAAGACGGAGCGAACACTGAAGCTTTCTTT	CASSEDGANTEAFF
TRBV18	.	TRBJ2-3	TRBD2	TGTGCCAGCTCCTTACTAGCGGGGGGGCGGAGCACAGATACGCAGTATTTT	CASSLLAGGRSTDTQYF
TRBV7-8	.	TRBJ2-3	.	TGTGCCAGCAGCTTTGATCTAGCTGCGGATACGCAGTATTTT	CASSFDLAADTQYF